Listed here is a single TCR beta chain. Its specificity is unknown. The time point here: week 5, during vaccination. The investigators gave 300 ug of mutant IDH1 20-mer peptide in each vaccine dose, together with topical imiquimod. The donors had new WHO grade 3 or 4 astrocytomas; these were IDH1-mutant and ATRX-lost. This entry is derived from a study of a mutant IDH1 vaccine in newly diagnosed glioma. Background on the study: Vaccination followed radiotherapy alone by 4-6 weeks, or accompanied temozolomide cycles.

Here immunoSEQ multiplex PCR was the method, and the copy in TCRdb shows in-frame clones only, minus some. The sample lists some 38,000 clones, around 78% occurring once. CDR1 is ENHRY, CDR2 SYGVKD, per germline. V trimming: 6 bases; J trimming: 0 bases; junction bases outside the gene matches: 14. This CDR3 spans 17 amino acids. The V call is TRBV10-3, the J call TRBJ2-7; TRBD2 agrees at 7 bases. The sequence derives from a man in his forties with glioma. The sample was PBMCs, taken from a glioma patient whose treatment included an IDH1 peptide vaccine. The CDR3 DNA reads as TGTGCCATCAGCCCCTGGGTTCTCGGGGGGACCTCCTACGAGCAGTACTTC. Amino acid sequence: CAISPWVLGGTSYEQYF.